This is a list of T cell receptor beta chains from one sample in a study of T cells in Graves' hyperthyroidism and ophthalmopathy. TCRdb re-analysed the multiplex PCR reads in MiXCR, keeping a single row per CDR3 protein. The table includes 350,000 or so distinct CDR3 sequences, 15% to 20% detected once. Sequenced sample: blood. The receptors were gathered from a woman aged 40 to 50 with Graves' ophthalmopathy. CDR3s leave out the opening cysteine and the closing phenylalanine or tryptophan. Each record gives: J gene, D gene, V gene, CDR3 protein. D genes are given only for firm matches.

TRBJ1-1 | NA | TRBV28 | ASSPSPRANTEAF
TRBJ2-7 | NA | TRBV6-1 | VSSEGRAYEQY
TRBJ1-1 | TRBD1 | TRBV5-1 | ASSLGTGVSEAF
TRBJ1-1 | TRBD1 | TRBV5-1 | ASSWTGDTEAF
TRBJ1-2 | TRBD1 | TRBV29-1 | SVGGDRVLHGYT
TRBJ1-5 | NA | TRBV12-3/TRBV12-4 | ASSFGIYQPQH
TRBJ2-6 | TRBD1 | TRBV4-1 | ASSQDRAQGASGANVLT
TRBJ2-5 | TRBD2 | TRBV2 | ASSEGLAGGQETQY
TRBJ1-6 | NA | TRBV12-3/TRBV12-4 | ASSFKQYNSPLH
TRBJ2-7 | TRBD2 | TRBV14 | ASSQMASGRPEDEQY
TRBJ2-2 | TRBD2 | TRBV7-2 | ASSLSSGRRNTGELF
TRBJ1-2 | NA | TRBV9 | ASSVGRGTIHGYT
TRBJ2-7 | NA | TRBV27 | ASSADPRQGSYEQY
TRBJ2-5 | NA | TRBV7-3 | ASSPGRQGEETQY
TRBJ2-5 | NA | TRBV10-2 | ASGTQTQY
TRBJ2-7 | NA | TRBV29-1 | SVENGKNYEQY
TRBJ2-2 | TRBD2 | TRBV5-1 | ASSPGLASLVGPTGELF
TRBJ1-5 | NA | TRBV30 | AWSGRGGQPQH
TRBJ2-1 | TRBD2 | TRBV3-1 | ASSPASGLYNEQF
TRBJ2-3 | NA | TRBV12-5 | ASGLVPLFYQGTDTQY
TRBJ2-5 | NA | TRBV6-1 | ASSDGGLYSQY
TRBJ2-7 | TRBD2 | TRBV6-1 | ASSEGAGGPYEQY
TRBJ2-7 | TRBD2 | TRBV3-1 | ASSLSTASGSREY
TRBJ1-2 | NA | TRBV6-5 | ASTDFGAYGYT
TRBJ2-7 | NA | TRBV20-1 | SARDIADYEQY
TRBJ2-7 | TRBD2 | TRBV6-1 | ASRGAGVVEQY
TRBJ1-1 | NA | TRBV20-1 | SARDGQQNTEAF
TRBJ2-5 | NA | TRBV20-1 | SAIRAETQY
TRBJ2-2 | TRBD2 | TRBV3-1 | ASSDGAGGGELF
TRBJ2-7 | NA | TRBV12-3/TRBV12-4 | ASRVAGVPSYEQY
TRBJ1-2 | NA | TRBV30 | AWSVIDWSNYGYT
TRBJ1-1 | NA | TRBV2 | ASSEGVNTEAF
TRBJ2-7 | NA | TRBV4-3 | ASSQDSGTLVYGQY
TRBJ2-7 | TRBD2 | TRBV12-3/TRBV12-4 | ASSFGGDEQY
TRBJ1-1 | NA | TRBV9 | ASSAYGQNTEAF
TRBJ2-2 | NA | TRBV11-2 | ASSLVSPPSSNTGELF
TRBJ2-1 | TRBD2 | TRBV7-2 | ASSSGTRGYNEQF
TRBJ2-5 | TRBD1 | TRBV18 | ASSPVDRVDQETQY
TRBJ2-5 | NA | TRBV28 | ASSTRGGIGETQY
TRBJ2-7 | NA | TRBV12-3/TRBV12-4 | ASRRGAYEQY
TRBJ2-2 | TRBD2 | TRBV12-3/TRBV12-4 | ASSISGRALTGELF
TRBJ2-5 | NA | TRBV29-1 | SVLQGGETQY
TRBJ1-1 | NA | TRBV30 | AWSVGPNTEAF
TRBJ2-7 | NA | TRBV30 | AWSVKSDFYEQY
TRBJ2-7 | TRBD2 | TRBV4-1 | ASSPRPGLAGPTYEQY
TRBJ1-5 | NA | TRBV12-5 | ASGLQGYSNQPQH
TRBJ2-7 | NA | TRBV6-1 | ASSVRDPYEQY
TRBJ2-4 | NA | TRBV4-1 | ASSHRDKANKNIQY